Included here is one T cell receptor beta chain sequence, with context. This sample stems from a study of CDR3 diversity in severe acne. In TCRdb, the PCR reads were re-called with MiXCR into one record per CDR3 protein. The sample lists some 84,000 distinct CDR3 sequences, 45% to 65% occurring once. Trimming cost V 5 bases and J 3 bases, with 8 bases left between them. The CDR3 contains 12 residues. CDR1 and CDR2 from the germline V gene are LNHNV and YYDKDF (reference sequence). The sequencing input was blood. The clonotype originates from a male donor in good health, without acne. V usage is TRBV15 and J usage is TRBJ2-7, with D perhaps TRBD2 (6 bases). In DNA, the CDR3 is TGTGCCACCAGCCAGGGACTCTACGAGCAGTACTTC. Its translation is CATSQGLYEQYF.